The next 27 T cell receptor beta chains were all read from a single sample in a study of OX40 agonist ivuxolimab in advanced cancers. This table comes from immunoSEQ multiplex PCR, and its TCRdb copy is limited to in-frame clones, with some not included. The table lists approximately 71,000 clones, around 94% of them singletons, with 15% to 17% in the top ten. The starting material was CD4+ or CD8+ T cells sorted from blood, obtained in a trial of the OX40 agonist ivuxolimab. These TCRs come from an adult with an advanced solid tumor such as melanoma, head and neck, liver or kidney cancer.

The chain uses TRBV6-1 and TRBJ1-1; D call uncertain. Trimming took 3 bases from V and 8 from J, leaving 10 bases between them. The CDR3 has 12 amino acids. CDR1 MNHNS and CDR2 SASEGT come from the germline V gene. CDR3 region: CASSDHPTEAFF. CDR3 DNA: TGTGCCAGCAGTGACCATCCCACGGAAGCTTTCTTT.

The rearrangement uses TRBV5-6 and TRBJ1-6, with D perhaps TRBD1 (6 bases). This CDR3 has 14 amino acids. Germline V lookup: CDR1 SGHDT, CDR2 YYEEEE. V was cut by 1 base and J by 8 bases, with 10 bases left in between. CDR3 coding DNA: TGTGCCAGCAGCTTGCCGGCAGGGGATTCACCCCTCCACTTT. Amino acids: CASSLPAGDSPLHF.

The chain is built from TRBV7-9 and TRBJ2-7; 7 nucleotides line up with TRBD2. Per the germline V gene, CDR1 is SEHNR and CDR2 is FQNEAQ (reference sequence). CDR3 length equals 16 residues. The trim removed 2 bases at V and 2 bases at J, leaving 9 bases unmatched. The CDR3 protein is CASSLYPGLRTYEQYF. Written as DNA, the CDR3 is TGTGCCAGCAGCTTATACCCGGGACTACGAACCTACGAGCAGTACTTC.

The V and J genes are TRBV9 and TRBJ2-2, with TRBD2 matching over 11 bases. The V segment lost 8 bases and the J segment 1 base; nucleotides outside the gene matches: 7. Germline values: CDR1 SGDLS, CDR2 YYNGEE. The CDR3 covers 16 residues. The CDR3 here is CASAASGRLNTGELFF. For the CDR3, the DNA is TGTGCCAGTGCGGCTAGCGGGAGGTTGAACACCGGGGAGCTGTTTTTT. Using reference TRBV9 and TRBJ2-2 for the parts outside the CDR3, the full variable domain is DSGVTQTPKHLITATGQRVTLRCSPRSGDLSVYWYQQSLDQGLQFLIQYYNGEERAKGNILERFSAQQFPDLHSELNLSSLELGDSALYFCASAASGRLNTGELFFGEGSRLTVL.

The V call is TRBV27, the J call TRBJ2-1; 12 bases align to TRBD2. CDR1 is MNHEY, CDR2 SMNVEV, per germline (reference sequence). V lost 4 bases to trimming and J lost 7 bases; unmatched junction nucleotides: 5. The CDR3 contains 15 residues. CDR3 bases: TGTGCCAGCAGTTCGCTAGCGGGGGGGCAAAATGAGCAGTTCTTC. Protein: CASSSLAGGQNEQFF.

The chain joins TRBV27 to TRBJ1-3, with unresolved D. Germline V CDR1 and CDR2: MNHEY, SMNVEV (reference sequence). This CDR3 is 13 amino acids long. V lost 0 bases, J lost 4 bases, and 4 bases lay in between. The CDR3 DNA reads TGTGCCAGCAGTTTATCTCCCGGAAACACCATATATTTT. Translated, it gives CASSLSPGNTIYF.

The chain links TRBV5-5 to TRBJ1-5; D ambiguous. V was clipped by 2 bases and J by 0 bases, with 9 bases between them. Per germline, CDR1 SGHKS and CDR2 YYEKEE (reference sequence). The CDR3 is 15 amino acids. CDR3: CASSFWGNSNQPQHF. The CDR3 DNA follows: TGTGCCAGCAGCTTTTGGGGAAATAGCAATCAGCCCCAGCATTTT.

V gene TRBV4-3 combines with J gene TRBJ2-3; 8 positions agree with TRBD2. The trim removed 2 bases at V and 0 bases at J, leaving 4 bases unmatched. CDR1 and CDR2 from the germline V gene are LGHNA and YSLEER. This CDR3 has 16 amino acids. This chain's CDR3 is CASSQIAGPSTDTQYF. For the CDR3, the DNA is TGCGCCAGCAGCCAAATAGCGGGGCCTAGCACAGATACGCAGTATTTT.

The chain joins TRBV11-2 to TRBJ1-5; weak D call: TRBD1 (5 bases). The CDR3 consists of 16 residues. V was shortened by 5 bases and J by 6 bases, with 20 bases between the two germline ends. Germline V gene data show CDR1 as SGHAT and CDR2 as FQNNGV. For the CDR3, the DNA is TGTGCCAGCAGCCCCGGGGCTGGGGGTCTTCGTCAGCCCCAGCATTTT. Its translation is CASSPGAGGLRQPQHF.

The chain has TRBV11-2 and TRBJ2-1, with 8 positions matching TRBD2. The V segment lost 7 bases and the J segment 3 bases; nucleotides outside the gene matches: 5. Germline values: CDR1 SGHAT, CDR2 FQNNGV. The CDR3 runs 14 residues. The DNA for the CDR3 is TGTGCCAGCAAAGTAGCGGGGATCTACAATGAGCAGTTCTTC. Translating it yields CASKVAGIYNEQFF.

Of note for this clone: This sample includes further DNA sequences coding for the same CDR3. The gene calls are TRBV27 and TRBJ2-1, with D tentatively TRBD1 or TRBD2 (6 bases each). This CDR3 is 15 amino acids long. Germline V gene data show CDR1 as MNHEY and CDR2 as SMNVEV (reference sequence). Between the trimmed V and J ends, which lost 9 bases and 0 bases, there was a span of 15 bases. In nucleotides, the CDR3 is TGTGCCAGTTCACAAGGGGGGAGCTCCTACAATGAGCAGTTCTTC. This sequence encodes CASSQGGSSYNEQFF.

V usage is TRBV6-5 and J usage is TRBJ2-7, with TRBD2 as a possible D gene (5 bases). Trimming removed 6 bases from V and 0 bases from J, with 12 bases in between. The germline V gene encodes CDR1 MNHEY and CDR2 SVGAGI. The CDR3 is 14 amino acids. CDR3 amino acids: CASRYRGSSYEQYF. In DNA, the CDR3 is TGTGCCAGCAGGTACCGGGGTAGCTCCTACGAGCAGTACTTC.

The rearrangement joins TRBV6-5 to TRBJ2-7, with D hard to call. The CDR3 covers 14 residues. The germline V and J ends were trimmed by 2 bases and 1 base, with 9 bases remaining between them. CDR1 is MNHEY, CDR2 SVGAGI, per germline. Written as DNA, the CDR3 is TGTGCCAGCAGTTACGGGTCAGCTTCCTACGAGCAGTACTTC. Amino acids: CASSYGSASYEQYF.

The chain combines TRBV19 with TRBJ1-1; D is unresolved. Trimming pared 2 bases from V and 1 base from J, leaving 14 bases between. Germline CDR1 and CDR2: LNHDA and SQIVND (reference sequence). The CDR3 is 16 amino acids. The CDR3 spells CASSILGGTENTEAFF. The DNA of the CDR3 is TGTGCCAGTAGTATATTAGGAGGCACAGAGAACACTGAAGCTTTCTTT.

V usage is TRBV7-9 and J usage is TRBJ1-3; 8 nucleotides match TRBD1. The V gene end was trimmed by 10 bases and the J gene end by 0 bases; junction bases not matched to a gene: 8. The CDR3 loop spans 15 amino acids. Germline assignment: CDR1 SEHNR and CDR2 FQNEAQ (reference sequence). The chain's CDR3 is CATGQGTLSGNTIYF. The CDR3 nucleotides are TGTGCCACCGGACAGGGAACCCTCTCTGGAAACACCATATATTTT.

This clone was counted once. The CDR3 protein is CASSQDTGGYEQYF. DNA for the CDR3: TGCGCCAGCAGCCAAGATACAGGGGGCTACGAGCAGTACTTC. The V and J genes are TRBV4-3 and TRBJ2-7; 8 positions match TRBD1. The germline CDR1 and CDR2 sequences are LGHNA and YSLEER. V shed 0 bases and J 3 bases; nucleotides not matched to a gene: 1. This CDR3 contains 14 residues.

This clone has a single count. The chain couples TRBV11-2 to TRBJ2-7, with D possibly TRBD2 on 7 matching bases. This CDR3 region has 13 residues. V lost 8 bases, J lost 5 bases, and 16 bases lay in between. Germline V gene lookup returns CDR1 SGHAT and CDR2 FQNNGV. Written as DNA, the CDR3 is TGTGCCAGCCGGGGGGCCGGGGTGAACGAGCAGTACTTC. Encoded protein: CASRGAGVNEQYF. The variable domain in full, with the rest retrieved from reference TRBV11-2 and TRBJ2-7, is EAGVAQSPRYKIIEKRQSVAFWCNPISGHATLYWYQQILGQGPKLLIQFQNNGVVDDSQLPKDRFSAERLKGVDSTLKIQPAKLEDSAVYLCASRGAGVNEQYFGPGTRLTVT.

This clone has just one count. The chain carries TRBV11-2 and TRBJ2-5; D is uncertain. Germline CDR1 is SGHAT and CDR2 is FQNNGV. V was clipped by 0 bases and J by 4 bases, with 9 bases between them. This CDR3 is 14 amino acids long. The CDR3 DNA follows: TGTGCCAGCAGCTTAGAGGGGTGGGCAGAGACCCAGTACTTC. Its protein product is CASSLEGWAETQYF.

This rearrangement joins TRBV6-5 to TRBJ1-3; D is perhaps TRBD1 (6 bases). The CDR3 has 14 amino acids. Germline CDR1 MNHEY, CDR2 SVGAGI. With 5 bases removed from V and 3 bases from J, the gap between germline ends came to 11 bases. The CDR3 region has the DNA TGTGCCAGCAGTCTACAGGGTAGTGGAAACACCATATATTTT. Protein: CASSLQGSGNTIYF.

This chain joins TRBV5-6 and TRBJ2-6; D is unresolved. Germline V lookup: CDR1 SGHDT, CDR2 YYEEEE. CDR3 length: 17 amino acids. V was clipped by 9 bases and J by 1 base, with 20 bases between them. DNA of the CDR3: TGTGCCACCCACCTGCTAAATTGGCGGTCTGGGGCCAACGTCCTGACTTTC. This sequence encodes CATHLLNWRSGANVLTF.

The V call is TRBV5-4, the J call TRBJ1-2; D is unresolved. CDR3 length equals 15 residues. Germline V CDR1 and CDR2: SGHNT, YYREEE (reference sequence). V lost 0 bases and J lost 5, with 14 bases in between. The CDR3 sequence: CASSLAGSNWYGYTF. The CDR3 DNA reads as TGTGCCAGCAGCTTGGCCGGGTCCAATTGGTATGGCTACACCTTC.

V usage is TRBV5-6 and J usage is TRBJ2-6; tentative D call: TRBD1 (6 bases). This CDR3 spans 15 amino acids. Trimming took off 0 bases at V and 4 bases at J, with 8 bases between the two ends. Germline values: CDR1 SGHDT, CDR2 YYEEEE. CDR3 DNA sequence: TGTGCCAGCAGCTTGGCAGGGGTCGGGGCCAACGTCCTGACTTTC. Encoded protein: CASSLAGVGANVLTF.

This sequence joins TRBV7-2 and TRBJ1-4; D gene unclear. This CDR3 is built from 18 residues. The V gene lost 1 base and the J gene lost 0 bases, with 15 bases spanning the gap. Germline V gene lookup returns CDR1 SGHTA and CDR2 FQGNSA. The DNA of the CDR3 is TGTGCCAGCAGCTTAGATCTGGCGGGCTTTGCAACTAATGAAAAACTGTTTTTT. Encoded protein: CASSLDLAGFATNEKLFF. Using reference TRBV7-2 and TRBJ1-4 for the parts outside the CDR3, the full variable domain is GAGVSQSPSNKVTEKGKDVELRCDPISGHTALYWYRQSLGQGLEFLIYFQGNSAPDKSGLPSDRFSAERTGGSVSTLTIQRTQQEDSAVYLCASSLDLAGFATNEKLFFGSGTQLSVL.

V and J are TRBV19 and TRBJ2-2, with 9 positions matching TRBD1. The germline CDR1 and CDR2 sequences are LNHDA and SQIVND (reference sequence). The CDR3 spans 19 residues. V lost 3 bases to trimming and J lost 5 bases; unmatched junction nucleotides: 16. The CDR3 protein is CASSMNPPSGTGLTGELFF. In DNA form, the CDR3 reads TGTGCCAGTAGTATGAACCCCCCCTCCGGGACAGGGTTAACCGGGGAGCTGTTTTTT.

The CDR3 DNA sequence: TGCGCCAGCGGGGTCGGCAGGGGGGGCTCCTACGAGCAGTACTTC. It is translated as CASGVGRGGSYEQYF. V usage is TRBV4-1 and J usage is TRBJ2-7, with D tentatively TRBD1 or TRBD2 (7 bases each). This CDR3 is 15 amino acids long. V was cut by 8 bases and J by 0 bases, with 17 bases left in between. Germline values: CDR1 MGHRA, CDR2 YSYEKL.

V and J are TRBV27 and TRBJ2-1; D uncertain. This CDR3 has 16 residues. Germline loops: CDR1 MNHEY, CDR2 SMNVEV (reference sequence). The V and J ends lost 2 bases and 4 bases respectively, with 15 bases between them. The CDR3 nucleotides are TGTGCCAGCAGTTTAGGTCCGGACGGTGTGTACAATGAGCAGTTCTTC. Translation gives CASSLGPDGVYNEQFF.

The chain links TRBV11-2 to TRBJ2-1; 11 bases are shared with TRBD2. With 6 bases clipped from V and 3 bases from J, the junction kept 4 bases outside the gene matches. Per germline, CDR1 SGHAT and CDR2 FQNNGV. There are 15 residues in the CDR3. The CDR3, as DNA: TGTGCCAGCAGTCATACTAGCGGGGGCTACAATGAGCAGTTCTTC. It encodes CASSHTSGGYNEQFF.